The 32 T cell receptor beta chains below come from one sample, sequenced in a study of T cells in Graves' hyperthyroidism and ophthalmopathy. Regions amplified from RNA transcripts were the TCR beta CDR3 regions. When the TCR CDR3 underwent first-round RT-PCR, the HTBI primer set was used. TCRdb re-analysed the multiplex PCR reads in MiXCR, keeping a single row per CDR3 protein. This table has around 300,000 distinct CDR3 sequences, roughly 15% appearing once. Sequencing was done on a sample of blood. The receptors stem from a woman aged 40 to 55 with Graves' hyperthyroidism.

There are many counts of this clonotype. J is TRBJ2-3 and V is TRBV11-3; 14 bases align to TRBD2. There are 17 residues in the CDR3. Germline trimming cut 1 base from V and 5 bases from J; bases unmatched to any gene: 5. CDR1 and CDR2 (germline): SGHNT, YENEEA. In nucleotides, the CDR3 is TGTGCCAGCAGCTTAGGACTAGCGGGAGGGCAACAAGATACGCAGTATTTT. It translates to CASSLGLAGGQQDTQYF.

This chain links TRBV2 with TRBJ2-5; 10 nucleotides line up with TRBD2. Germline V gene lookup returns CDR1 SNHLY and CDR2 FYNNEI. CDR3 size: 15 residues. The V and J ends lost 7 bases and 3 bases, in that order; junction bases with no gene match: 8. CDR3: CASKMSTSGKETQYF. The CDR3 region has the DNA TGTGCCAGCAAAATGAGTACTAGCGGGAAAGAGACCCAGTACTTC.

This clonotype has at least ten counts. The chain's CDR3 is CASSLPGSQPQHF. The CDR3 nucleotides are TGTGCCAGCAGTTTACCAGGGAGTCAGCCCCAGCATTTT. This chain uses TRBV28 with TRBJ1-5; TRBD1 might be the D (5 bases). Trimming removed 2 bases at V and 6 bases at J, with 8 bases between. CDR3 size: 13 residues. Germline V gives CDR1 MDHEN, CDR2 SYDVKM.

This clonotype was observed at least ten times. V and J are TRBV2 and TRBJ1-1; TRBD1 agrees at 9 bases. CDR1 is SNHLY and CDR2 is FYNNEI in the germline V gene. The CDR3 extends over 16 amino acids. V trimming: 6 bases; J trimming: 3 bases; junction bases outside the gene matches: 11. This CDR3 reads CASRRTGTGRDTEAFF. The CDR3 DNA reads as TGTGCCAGCAGGAGAACCGGGACAGGGAGGGACACTGAAGCTTTCTTT.

This clonotype came up many times. The J gene is TRBJ1-5, the V gene TRBV5-6; D uncertain. CDR3 length: 15 amino acids. CDR1 and CDR2 (germline): SGHDT, YYEEEE. Trimming cost V 3 bases and J 5 bases, with 15 bases left between them. The CDR3 coding sequence is TGTGCCAGCAGCTCAGCGGGAGCGGATTATCAGCCCCAGCATTTT. Translated: CASSSAGADYQPQHF.

The table lists this clonotype with many counts. This chain links TRBV19 with TRBJ2-2; tentative D call: TRBD2 (5 bases). Germline-derived CDR1 and CDR2 are LNHDA and SQIVND (reference sequence). The CDR3 loop spans 12 amino acids. Deletions cut 3 bases from V and 9 bases from J, with 8 bases between. Here the CDR3 DNA reads TGTGCCAGTAGTATCATCGGGAGGGAGCTGTTTTTT. Residues: CASSIIGRELFF.

Ten or more counts support this clonotype. This rearrangement joins TRBV28 to TRBJ1-1; D perhaps matches TRBD1 (6 bases). The germline CDR1 and CDR2 sequences are MDHEN and SYDVKM. The CDR3 sequence is 15 residues long. Trimming removed 6 bases from V and 0 bases from J, with 14 bases in between. The CDR3: CASSPADRLNTEAFF. The CDR3 DNA reads as TGTGCCAGCAGCCCAGCGGACAGACTGAACACTGAAGCTTTCTTT.

Worth noting for this clonotype: At one boundary the junction diverges from the germline segment, which might be a read error. The rearrangement joins TRBV30 to TRBJ1-1, with TRBD1 identical over 9 bases. The CDR3 consists of 11 residues. Germline V gene sequence: CDR1 GTSNPN, CDR2 SVGIG (reference sequence). CDR3 sequence (DNA): TGTGCCTCGGACAGGGGCACTGAAGCTTCCTTT. Its translation is CASDRGTEASF.

This clonotype was counted many times. The chain links TRBV20-1 to TRBJ1-5; D perhaps matches TRBD1 (5 bases). Germline CDR1 DFQATT, CDR2 SNEGSKA (reference sequence). The CDR3 consists of 15 residues. Between the trimmed V and J ends, which lost 6 bases and 0 bases, there was a span of 15 bases. Here the CDR3 DNA reads TGCAGTGCGCTAGGTGGGGGATATAGCAATCAGCCCCAGCATTTT. This translates into CSALGGGYSNQPQHF.

The sample holds one count of this clonotype. The chain employs TRBV24-1 and TRBJ2-1; D is perhaps TRBD1 or TRBD2 (5 bases each). CDR3 length: 11 amino acids. Trimming removed 8 bases from V and 7 bases from J, with 8 bases in between. Germline V gene sequence: CDR1 KGHDR, CDR2 SFDVKD. The CDR3 sequence is CATKGSNEQFF. CDR3 DNA sequence: TGTGCCACCAAGGGGAGTAATGAGCAGTTCTTC.

This clonotype showed up just a few times. V is TRBV28 and J is TRBJ1-5; possible D gene TRBD1, 5 bases. Per the germline V gene, CDR1 is MDHEN and CDR2 is SYDVKM. V lost 6 bases, J lost 5 bases, and 8 bases lay in between. CDR3 length: 12 amino acids. The CDR3 spells CASRVRDQPQHF. The CDR3 bases are TGTGCCAGCAGGGTCAGGGATCAGCCCCAGCATTTT.

This clonotype has a count of ten or more. J is TRBJ2-2 and V is TRBV27; 8 bases match TRBD1. The CDR3 has 15 amino acids. Germline trimming cut 7 bases from V and 4 bases from J; bases unmatched to any gene: 8. CDR1 MNHEY and CDR2 SMNVEV come from the germline V gene (reference sequence). The CDR3 DNA is TGTGCCAGCACCTCAGGGGGCCCTGGCACCGGGGAGCTGTTTTTT. Translating it yields CASTSGGPGTGELFF.

The J gene is TRBJ2-3, the V gene TRBV7-9, with a weak D call TRBD2 (6 bases). The CDR3 loop spans 14 amino acids. Germline CDR1 reads SEHNR; CDR2 reads FQNEAQ (reference sequence). V lost 2 bases to trimming and J lost 5 bases, with 11 bases between them. For the CDR3, the DNA is TGTGCCAGCAGCTTACTAACGGGAGAAGATACGCAGTATTTT. Its translation: CASSLLTGEDTQYF.

This clonotype was found many times. CDR3 nucleotides: TGCAGTGCTAGGAAATCCGGGACAGGGAACACTGAAGCTTTCTTT. This encodes CSARKSGTGNTEAFF. The chain combines TRBV20-1 with TRBJ1-1; TRBD1 agrees at 8 bases. This CDR3 is built from 15 residues. The J segment lost 1 base and the V segment lost 3 bases, leaving 7 bases of the junction unmatched. CDR1 DFQATT and CDR2 SNEGSKA come from the germline V gene (reference sequence).

As to this clonotype: A much larger clone sits a single nucleotide away, making a read error possible. V and J are TRBV15 and TRBJ2-3, with 9 bases fitting TRBD1. Germline V lookup: CDR1 LNHNV, CDR2 YYDKDF (reference sequence). This CDR3 region has 14 residues. CDR3 amino acids: CVTEGDRGTDTQYF. CDR3 DNA: TGTGTCACCGAGGGGGACAGGGGCACAGATACGCAGTATTTT. Supplemented by reference TRBV15 and TRBJ2-3, the full variable domain reads DAMVIQNPRYQVTQFGKPVTLSCSQTLNHNVMYWYQQKSSQAPKLLFHYYDKDFNNEADTPDNFQSRRPNTSFCFLDIRSPGLGDTAMYLCVTEGDRGTDTQYFGPGTRLTVL.

At least ten counts were recorded for this clonotype. This chain joins TRBV7-9 and TRBJ2-5; 10 bases line up with TRBD2. CDR1 and CDR2 (germline): SEHNR, FQNEAQ (reference sequence). The CDR3 length is 15 residues. The V segment lost 5 bases and the J segment 4 bases; nucleotides outside the gene matches: 7. The CDR3 reads CASSPGAGGPETQYF. DNA for the CDR3: TGTGCCAGCAGCCCCGGAGCGGGAGGGCCAGAGACCCAGTACTTC.

This clonotype was counted many times. This chain links TRBV19 with TRBJ1-1; D is possibly TRBD1 (5 bases). This CDR3 is built from 13 residues. The V gene's germline CDR1 is LNHDA and CDR2 SQIVND (reference sequence). V lost 4 bases to trimming and J lost 0 bases, with 6 bases between them. The chain's CDR3 is CASSRQLNTEAFF. The CDR3 region has the DNA TGTGCCAGTAGTAGACAGCTGAACACTGAAGCTTTCTTT.

This clonotype has ten or more counts. The chain combines TRBV6-5 with TRBJ2-3, with D possibly matching TRBD1 (5 bases). Germline CDR1 MNHEY, CDR2 SVGAGI. The CDR3 loop spans 13 amino acids. The ends were cut back, 0 bases at V and 6 bases at J, with 7 bases in the middle. DNA for the CDR3: TGTGCCAGCAGTTACTCGAACAGGGATACGCAGTATTTT. Amino acid sequence: CASSYSNRDTQYF.

This clonotype was seen many times. V is TRBV5-1 and J is TRBJ1-1; no reliable D call. V shed 4 bases and J shed 1 base, with 11 bases lying between them. From germline, CDR1 is SGHRS and CDR2 YFSETQ. CDR3 length equals 14 residues. The CDR3 coding sequence is TGCGCCAGCAGCATCCTGGACGAGAACACTGAAGCTTTCTTT. Encoded protein: CASSILDENTEAFF. Full variable domain (outside the CDR3, taken from reference TRBV5-1 and TRBJ1-1): KAGVTQTPRYLIKTRGQQVTLSCSPISGHRSVSWYQQTPGQGLQFLFEYFSETQRNKGNFPGRFSGRQFSNSRSEMNVSTLELGDSALYLCASSILDENTEAFFGQGTRLTVV.

This clonotype has only a few counts. The chain links TRBV3-1 to TRBJ2-3; 9 bases are shared with TRBD1. Trimming took 0 bases from V and 3 from J; bases not matched to a gene: 7. Germline CDR1 is LGHDT and CDR2 is YNNKEL (reference sequence). This CDR3 has 17 amino acids. The CDR3: CASSQDLRGQGTDTQYF. DNA of the CDR3: TGTGCCAGCAGCCAAGATCTTCGGGGACAGGGAACAGATACGCAGTATTTT.

This clonotype showed up many times. This chain uses TRBV10-2 with TRBJ2-1, with D possibly TRBD2 on 6 matching bases. This CDR3 has 13 amino acids. Germline CDR1 is WSHSY and CDR2 is SAAADI. V was shortened by 6 bases and J by 2 bases, with 8 bases between the two germline ends. As DNA, the CDR3 is TGCGCCAGCAGCGGGAGTGCCTACAATGAGCAGTTCTTC. Protein sequence: CASSGSAYNEQFF.

Regarding this clonotype: This may be a read error, as it is one base from a much larger clone. The CDR3 region has the DNA TGTGCCAGCAGCCAAGAGGCCAGGAGGAGCAGCGAGCAGTACTTC. This sequence encodes CASSQEARRSSEQYF. This chain connects TRBV3-1 to TRBJ2-7, with TRBD2 as a possible D gene (5 bases). This CDR3 has 15 residues. Germline V lookup: CDR1 LGHDT, CDR2 YNNKEL (reference sequence). Trimming left V 0 bases short and J 6 bases short, with 15 bases between.

In this sample, this clonotype turned up many times. The V gene is TRBV20-1, the J gene TRBJ1-6; 7 bases match TRBD1. The CDR3 has 16 amino acids. The germline V gene has CDR1 DFQATT and CDR2 SNEGSKA (reference sequence). Trimming at V came to 0 bases and at J to 5 bases, leaving 7 bases not matched to a gene. The DNA of the CDR3 is TGCAGTGCTAGAGACGCCCTTACAGGGGATAATTCACCCCTCCACTTT. Protein: CSARDALTGDNSPLHF.

For this clonotype: With a much larger clone just one base away, this may be a read error. For the CDR3, the DNA is TGTGCCAGCAGCGTAGGGCTAGCGTCCTCCTACGAGCAGTACTTC. Residues: CASSVGLASSYEQYF. The chain recombines TRBV9 with TRBJ2-7; a possible D gene is TRBD2 (6 bases). The CDR3 runs 15 residues. The ends were cut back, 0 bases at V and 0 bases at J, with 10 bases in the middle. Germline V gives CDR1 SGDLS, CDR2 YYNGEE.

This clonotype was seen at least ten times. The V call is TRBV5-1, the J call TRBJ1-1; D gene ambiguous. Germline lookup yields CDR1 SGHRS and CDR2 YFSETQ. This CDR3 contains 13 residues. V dropped 4 bases and J dropped 0 bases, with 7 bases sitting between them. The CDR3 nucleotides are TGCGCCAGCAGCGTCGGAGTGAACACTGAAGCTTTCTTT. This gives the protein CASSVGVNTEAFF.

In this sample, this clonotype turned up many times. V and J are TRBV6-1 and TRBJ2-2, with 9 nucleotides matching TRBD1. The CDR3 is 15 amino acids. Germline CDR1 is MNHNS and CDR2 is SASEGT. V trimming: 5 bases; J trimming: 5 bases; junction bases outside the gene matches: 6. DNA of the CDR3: TGTGCCAGCAGTACGGGACAGGGTATAACCGGGGAGCTGTTTTTT. This translates into CASSTGQGITGELFF.

In this sample, this clonotype turned up many times. The CDR3 DNA sequence: TGTGCCACCAGTGGAACAGGGGACACTGAAGCTTTCTTT. This gives the protein CATSGTGDTEAFF. The V call is TRBV24-1, the J call TRBJ1-1, with 7 bases identical to TRBD1. There are 13 residues in the CDR3. Germline-derived CDR1 and CDR2 are KGHDR and SFDVKD. V lost 5 bases, J lost 3 bases, and 2 bases stayed unmatched.

This clonotype was picked up many times. V gene TRBV28 combines with J gene TRBJ1-6; D perhaps matches TRBD1 (5 bases). This CDR3 contains 14 residues. V lost 6 bases and J lost 7, with 13 bases in between. CDR1 and CDR2 from the germline V gene are MDHEN and SYDVKM. The CDR3 protein is CASSRQSGNSPLHF. Here the CDR3 DNA reads TGTGCCAGCAGCCGACAGAGCGGCAATTCACCCCTCCACTTT.

In its sample, this clonotype was seen many times. The chain joins TRBV20-1 to TRBJ2-2; 9 bases align to TRBD2. The CDR3 spans 17 residues. Germline assignment: CDR1 DFQATT and CDR2 SNEGSKA (reference sequence). V dropped 3 bases and J dropped 4; count of bases not matched to a gene: 12. CDR3 residues: CSASGGSGGSSTGELFF. The CDR3 DNA follows: TGCAGTGCTAGCGGGGGTAGCGGGGGCTCGAGCACCGGGGAGCTGTTTTTT.

Details on this clonotype: Given a much more abundant clone one base away, this may be a read error. CDR3 sequence: CSARDSSLGTEAFF. CDR3 nucleotide sequence: TGCAGTGCTAGAGATAGCAGCCTGGGAACTGAAGCTTTCTTT. The V and J genes are TRBV20-1 and TRBJ1-1; no firm D call. Germline-derived CDR1 and CDR2 are DFQATT and SNEGSKA (reference sequence). CDR3 size: 14 residues. Trimming left V 0 bases short and J 5 bases short, with 13 bases between.

The table lists this clonotype with a few counts. This chain connects TRBV6-1 to TRBJ2-5, with 7 positions matching TRBD1. CDR3 length: 14 residues. Germline trimming cut 9 bases from V and 2 bases from J; bases unmatched to any gene: 9. Germline assignment: CDR1 MNHNS and CDR2 SASEGT. CDR3 residues: CASQGDAGQETQYF. The CDR3 nucleotides read TGTGCCAGTCAGGGGGACGCAGGACAAGAGACCCAGTACTTC.

This clonotype was counted many times. Compared with germline, one end of the junction differs, possibly owing to a read error. The chain joins TRBV12-3 or TRBV12-4 to TRBJ2-7; D may be TRBD2 (5 bases). The CDR3 loop spans 13 amino acids. The CDR3 protein is CASSWRRYYEQYF. The CDR3 nucleotides are TGTGCCAGTAGTTGGAGGCGATACTACGAGCAGTACTTC.